These 14 T cell receptor beta chains were sequenced from one sample in a study of blood T cell repertoires in COVID-19. This table comes from immunoSEQ multiplex PCR, and its TCRdb copy is limited to in-frame clones, with some not included. The sample consists of over 110,000 clones, nearly 85% of them appearing once. The sample was PBMCs or T cells enriched from blood (not recorded which). These receptors all stem from a man in his fifties in a cohort exposed to, infected with or recovered from COVID-19 (not recorded which).

The rearrangement joins TRBV7-9 to TRBJ2-7; D gene ambiguous. The CDR3 covers 12 residues. V lost 1 base and J lost 7, with 8 bases in between. Germline V gene sequence: CDR1 SEHNR, CDR2 FQNEAQ (reference sequence). The chain's CDR3 is CASSLVAREQYF. DNA for the CDR3: TGTGCCAGCAGCTTAGTTGCGCGGGAGCAGTACTTC.

The chain has TRBV28 and TRBJ1-4; 8 nucleotides line up with TRBD1. The germline V gene has CDR1 MDHEN and CDR2 SYDVKM. Unmatched junction bases numbered 7, after V lost 5 bases and J lost 5 bases. CDR3 length: 15 residues. CDR3 region: CASSQRQGMNEKLFF. In DNA, the CDR3 is TGTGCCAGCAGTCAAAGACAGGGGATGAATGAAAAACTGTTTTTT. Variable domain in full (rest from reference TRBV28 and TRBJ1-4): DVKVTQSSRYLVKRTGEKVFLECVQDMDHENMFWYRQDPGLGLRLIYFSYDVKMKEKGDIPEGYSVSREKKERFSLILESASTNQTSMYLCASSQRQGMNEKLFFGSGTQLSVL.

For the CDR3, the DNA is TGTGCCAGCAGCCAAAATCCTTCCGGGACAGGAGGGGTTAGAAACATTCAGTACTTC. Encoded protein: CASSQNPSGTGGVRNIQYF. The V gene is TRBV3-1 (or the pseudogene TRBV3-2), the J gene TRBJ2-4, with TRBD1 matching over 8 bases. V lost 2 bases to trimming and J lost 6 bases; unmatched junction nucleotides: 18. Germline-derived CDR1 and CDR2 are LGHDT and YNNKEL (reference sequence). The CDR3 contains 19 residues.

V and J are TRBV5-1 and TRBJ2-7, with 9 positions matching TRBD2. The CDR3 loop spans 15 amino acids. J lost 3 bases, V lost 5 bases, and 9 bases had no gene match. Germline V gives CDR1 SGHRS, CDR2 YFSETQ. This CDR3 is CASSPPGLALYEQYF. CDR3 nucleotides: TGCGCCAGCAGTCCGCCGGGACTAGCTCTCTACGAGCAGTACTTC.

The chain links TRBV7-2 to TRBJ2-7; TRBD1 agrees at 9 bases. CDR1 is SGHTA and CDR2 is FQGNSA in the germline V gene. This CDR3 comprises 14 residues. Trimming removed 5 bases from V and 0 bases from J; junction bases left unmatched: 2. In DNA form, the CDR3 reads TGTGCCAGCAGCACGGACAGGGGCTCCTACGAGCAGTACTTC. The encoded protein is CASSTDRGSYEQYF.

V is TRBV25-1 and J is TRBJ1-2; D unclear. V was shortened by 5 bases and J by 2 bases, with 12 bases between the two germline ends. The CDR3 has 14 amino acids. Germline V lookup: CDR1 MGHDK, CDR2 SYGVNS. The CDR3 DNA sequence: TGTGCCAGCAGTTCCGGACTGATCAACTATGGCTACACCTTC. Translation gives CASSSGLINYGYTF.

The J gene is TRBJ1-6, the V gene TRBV11-2, with TRBD1 matching 7 bases. Germline CDR1 SGHAT, CDR2 FQNNGV. The V and J ends lost 4 bases and 4 bases, in that order; junction bases with no gene match: 1. The CDR3 contains 14 residues. The CDR3 DNA reads TGTGCCAGCAGCTCGGGACAGTATAATTCACCCCTCCACTTT. This codes for CASSSGQYNSPLHF. Full variable domain (missing parts from reference TRBV11-2 and TRBJ1-6): EAGVAQSPRYKIIEKRQSVAFWCNPISGHATLYWYQQILGQGPKLLIQFQNNGVVDDSQLPKDRFSAERLKGVDSTLKIQPAKLEDSAVYLCASSSGQYNSPLHFGNGTRLTVT.

This rearrangement joins TRBV6-5 to TRBJ1-1; the D is unclear. Trimming stripped 4 bases from V and 6 bases from J, with 12 bases between. Germline V gene lookup returns CDR1 MNHEY and CDR2 SVGAGI. CDR3 length equals 13 residues. The CDR3 reads CASSSHLSAEAFF. CDR3 DNA sequence: TGTGCCAGCAGTTCTCATCTATCCGCTGAAGCTTTCTTT.

In this sample, this clone turned up once. The V gene is TRBV7-2, the J gene TRBJ2-3, with a weak D call TRBD2 (6 bases). Trimming shortened V by 6 bases and J by 3 bases, and 16 bases separated the two germline ends. The CDR3 sequence is 15 residues long. Germline CDR1 and CDR2: SGHTA and FQGNSA. The CDR3 loop is CASSQEGKRTDTQYF. Here the CDR3 DNA reads TGTGCCAGCAGTCAGGAGGGAAAGAGGACAGATACGCAGTATTTT.

V usage is TRBV28 and J usage is TRBJ2-1, with a weak D call TRBD2 (6 bases). The CDR3 loop spans 15 amino acids. CDR1 is MDHEN, CDR2 SYDVKM, per germline. The V gene lost 7 bases and the J gene lost 0 bases, with 13 bases spanning the gap. In DNA, the CDR3 is TGTGCCAGCACCCAAGGGACTCACTCCTACAATGAGCAGTTCTTC. It is translated as CASTQGTHSYNEQFF.

This clone was recorded once. This chain connects TRBV5-1 to TRBJ2-5, with unresolved D. V lost 4 bases and J lost 2, with 12 bases in between. Germline loops: CDR1 SGHRS, CDR2 YFSETQ. CDR3 size: 14 residues. In nucleotides, the CDR3 is TGCGCCAGCAGCGACTCGAACGCACAAGAGACCCAGTACTTC. The encoded protein is CASSDSNAQETQYF.

The chain employs TRBV13 and TRBJ2-4, with D perhaps matching TRBD1 (8 bases). V lost 3 bases and J 9 bases, leaving 21 bases between the germline ends. Germline V CDR1 and CDR2: PRHDT, FYEKMQ (reference sequence). This CDR3 region has 16 residues. CDR3 amino acids: CASSLGSRQGRAIQYF. The CDR3 DNA follows: TGTGCCAGCAGCTTGGGGTCCCGACAGGGGAGGGCCATTCAGTACTTC. Filled out from reference TRBV13 and TRBJ2-4, the complete variable domain reads AAGVIQSPRHLIKEKRETATLKCYPIPRHDTVYWYQQGPGQDPQFLISFYEKMQSDKGSIPDRFSAQQFSDYHSELNMSSLELGDSALYFCASSLGSRQGRAIQYFGAGTRLSVL.

This clone has just one count. V gene TRBV23-1 combines with J gene TRBJ2-3; D gene uncertain. TRBV23-1 is flagged as an ORF with uncertain function. V was cut by 2 bases and J by 0 bases, with 3 bases left in between. The CDR3 extends over 13 amino acids. CDR3 nucleotides: TGCGCCAGCAGTCAAGGCAGCACAGATACGCAGTATTTT. This translates into CASSQGSTDTQYF.

The chain carries TRBV27 and TRBJ1-3; possible D gene TRBD1, 5 bases. The CDR3 totals 15 residues. Between the trimmed V and J ends, which lost 5 bases and 6 bases, there was a span of 17 bases. CDR1 MNHEY and CDR2 SMNVEV come from the germline V gene (reference sequence). Here the CDR3 reads CASSANLQGSNTIYF. In DNA, the CDR3 is TGTGCCAGCAGTGCAAATCTTCAGGGCTCAAACACCATATATTTT.